What follows is one TCR beta chain and its context. Its antigen is unidentified. Primers: 60 Vbeta forward and 13 Jbeta reverse. Produced via immunoSEQ multiplex PCR; TCRdb's table is partial and in-frame only. Here the sample spans 98,000 or so clones, around three quarters being singletons. The CDR3 covers 14 residues. The V end was cut by 1 base, the J end by 5 bases, with 12 bases between. Germline V gives CDR1 SGHVS, CDR2 FQNEAQ. These data originate in a study of cytomegalovirus exposure and HLA in healthy donors. Study-wide results and caveats: With high specificity and sensitivity, the classifier reportedly diagnosed cytomegalovirus status. Later analysis identified 17,000 or so TCR beta sequences associated with HLA alleles, using a false discovery rate threshold of 0.05. A later analysis linked a missense variant in DCLRE1C to the trimming of TCR beta V and J genes. Sequencing depth across donors, presence/absence analyses assumed, was roughly uniform.

This chain links TRBV7-8 with TRBJ2-7; a weak D match, TRBD1 (5 bases). Material: PBMCs. The source of this sequence is a human donor in good health. CDR3: CASSLGRVTHEQYF. The CDR3 bases are TGTGCCAGCAGCTTAGGCAGGGTCACCCACGAGCAGTACTTC.